The 27 T cell receptor beta chains presented below share a single source sample, sequenced in a study of monozygotic twins with inflammatory bowel disease. TCRdb reanalyzed the 5' RACE reads and collapses them to one entry per CDR3 protein, without DNA. The sample shows around 99,000 distinct CDR3 sequences, and 9.5% to 15% sits with its ten largest clones. Sequencing was carried out using blood. These receptors all come from a human donor with ulcerative colitis or Crohn's disease, or a healthy co-twin of an affected twin (not recorded which).

The chain couples TRBV24-1 to TRBJ2-1; TCRdb's assignment of TRBD2 cannot be checked, as there is no DNA. The germline V gene encodes CDR1 KGHDR and CDR2 SFDVKD. The length of the CDR3 is 18 residues. The CDR3 protein is CATSGTSGTLSSYNEQFF.

V is TRBV19 and J is TRBJ2-1. Germline V lookup: CDR1 LNHDA, CDR2 SQIVND (reference sequence). CDR3 length: 13 residues. The CDR3 protein is CASSSRTYNEQFF.

The chain combines TRBV5-1 with TRBJ2-2; TCRdb returns TRBD2, unconfirmable since there is no DNA. This CDR3 has 15 residues. CDR1 is SGHRS and CDR2 is YFSETQ in the germline V gene. The CDR3 loop is CASSAGLAITGELFF. Complete variable domain (other parts from reference TRBV5-1 and TRBJ2-2): KAGVTQTPRYLIKTRGQQVTLSCSPISGHRSVSWYQQTPGQGLQFLFEYFSETQRNKGNFPGRFSGRQFSNSRSEMNVSTLELGDSALYLCASSAGLAITGELFFGEGSRLTVL.

This chain uses TRBV27 with TRBJ2-7; TCRdb designates TRBD2, a call that cannot be tested without DNA. The CDR3 totals 15 residues. Germline assignment: CDR1 MNHEY and CDR2 SMNVEV (reference sequence). The CDR3 sequence: CASSLSHPPQNEQYF.

The chain has TRBV29-1 and TRBJ2-1; as DNA is missing, the TRBD1 call by TCRdb cannot be tested. Germline CDR1 SQVTM, CDR2 ANQGSEA. This CDR3 contains 14 residues. CDR3 region: CSVELTDMGNEQFF.

The chain combines TRBV28 with TRBJ2-2. The CDR3 runs to 16 residues. In germline, CDR1 is MDHEN, CDR2 SYDVKM. This chain's CDR3 is CASSLVSGSGTGELFF.

V and J are TRBV10-3 and TRBJ1-1; TCRdb outputs TRBD1, but without DNA this stays unchecked. Germline V gene lookup returns CDR1 ENHRY and CDR2 SYGVKD. CDR3 length: 16 residues. CDR3: CAISEADRVSLTEAFF.

The chain's CDR3 is CASSLAGQGTINEQFF. The V call is TRBV7-9, the J call TRBJ2-1; TCRdb indicates TRBD1, and absent DNA this call remains unverified. Germline-derived CDR1 and CDR2 are SEHNR and FQNEAQ (reference sequence). There are 16 residues in the CDR3.

The rearrangement joins TRBV5-1 to TRBJ2-7; TCRdb names TRBD2, which stays unverified in the absence of DNA. This CDR3 region has 14 residues. Germline V lookup: CDR1 SGHRS, CDR2 YFSETQ. CDR3 loop: CASSLPGGGYEQYF.

By frequency, this clonotype registers medium-sized. The chain has TRBV5-1 and TRBJ2-1. Germline CDR1 is SGHRS and CDR2 is YFSETQ. The CDR3 consists of 13 residues. The CDR3 is CASSSDGWNEQFF.

The chain combines TRBV7-2 with TRBJ1-2; without DNA, the TCRdb call of TRBD1 cannot be checked. The germline gives CDR1 SGHTA, CDR2 FQGNSA. This CDR3 spans 13 amino acids. This CDR3 is CASSLSTGSGYTF.

The chain carries TRBV7-2 and TRBJ1-1. The CDR3 runs 13 residues. The V gene's germline CDR1 is SGHTA and CDR2 FQGNSA. CDR3 region: CASSLQQNTEAFF.

This chain uses TRBV12-3 or TRBV12-4 with TRBJ2-3; TCRdb calls TRBD2, which cannot be checked without DNA. The CDR3 has 17 residues. Here the CDR3 reads CASSPTSGRAGTDTQYF.

This chain links TRBV5-1 with TRBJ2-7; the D gene TCRdb calls, TRBD2, cannot be checked with no DNA. This CDR3 has 16 amino acids. Germline V gene data show CDR1 as SGHRS and CDR2 as YFSETQ. The CDR3 reads CASSAVRTSGEYEQYF.

The chain recombines TRBV7-9 with TRBJ2-1; as DNA is missing, the TRBD1 call by TCRdb cannot be tested. The CDR3 is 17 residues long. Germline values: CDR1 SEHNR, CDR2 FQNEAQ (reference sequence). This CDR3 reads CASSLETWGGSYNEQFF.

This chain uses TRBV10-3 with TRBJ1-1; the TCRdb D gene call, TRBD1, has no DNA to confirm it. This CDR3 comprises 19 residues. Germline V CDR1 and CDR2: ENHRY, SYGVKD. CDR3 residues: CAISDFYWTGGNPNTEAFF.

The chain employs TRBV7-2 and TRBJ2-3; TCRdb reports TRBD2, a call that lacks DNA to check it against. The CDR3 extends over 15 amino acids. The germline CDR1 and CDR2 sequences are SGHTA and FQGNSA. CDR3 region: CASSWRTSGTDTQYF.

This chain connects TRBV9 to TRBJ2-2; TCRdb calls TRBD2, which cannot be checked without DNA. Germline values: CDR1 SGDLS, CDR2 YYNGEE. This CDR3 contains 16 residues. The CDR3 loop reads CASSQSGTTLPGELFF. The full variable domain, its missing parts supplied by reference TRBV9 and TRBJ2-2, is DSGVTQTPKHLITATGQRVTLRCSPRSGDLSVYWYQQSLDQGLQFLIQYYNGEERAKGNILERFSAQQFPDLHSELNLSSLELGDSALYFCASSQSGTTLPGELFFGEGSRLTVL.

This chain connects TRBV9 to TRBJ1-4; TCRdb lists TRBD1, though no DNA is available to test this call. This CDR3 spans 16 amino acids. Germline V CDR1 and CDR2: SGDLS, YYNGEE. The CDR3 spells CASSRAPGQGDEKLFF.

This chain joins TRBV6-1 and TRBJ1-1; the TCRdb call, TRBD1, lacks DNA for checking. The CDR3 length is 14 residues. Germline V gene lookup returns CDR1 MNHNS and CDR2 SASEGT. The CDR3 sequence: CASRIRTGVTEAFF.

V is TRBV6-1 and J is TRBJ2-4; TCRdb picks TRBD2, but there is no DNA to check that call. The CDR3 is made up of 16 amino acids. Germline loops: CDR1 MNHNS, CDR2 SASEGT. The CDR3 is CAPAVKIGLPKNIQYF.

This rearrangement joins TRBV11-3 to TRBJ1-3. This CDR3 has 13 amino acids. Per the germline V gene, CDR1 is SGHNT and CDR2 is YENEEA. The CDR3 sequence: CASSLNTKNTIYF.

This chain uses TRBV24-1 with TRBJ2-1; TCRdb outputs TRBD1, but without DNA this stays unchecked. Per germline, CDR1 KGHDR and CDR2 SFDVKD. This CDR3 region has 15 residues. CDR3 sequence reads: CATSDISTGYNEQFF.

V is TRBV5-6 and J is TRBJ2-6. CDR3 length: 15 amino acids. Germline CDR1 reads SGHDT; CDR2 reads YYEEEE. The CDR3: CASSFTASGANVLTF. Full variable domain (rest looked up from reference TRBV5-6 and TRBJ2-6): DAGVTQSPTHLIKTRGQQVTLRCSPKSGHDTVSWYQQALGQGPQFIFQYYEEEERQRGNFPDRFSGHQFPNYSSELNVNALLLGDSALYLCASSFTASGANVLTFGAGSRLTVL.

The rearrangement links TRBV29-1 to TRBJ2-7; with no DNA, the TCRdb D assignment of TRBD1 cannot be verified. This CDR3 comprises 13 residues. Germline CDR1 is SQVTM and CDR2 is ANQGSEA. The CDR3: CSAAGQGVGEQYF.

The chain is built from TRBV12-3 or TRBV12-4 and TRBJ2-3; TCRdb lists TRBD2, though no DNA is available to test this call. The CDR3 totals 16 residues. The CDR3 here is CASSLGGTSGTDTQYF.

The chain combines TRBV27 with TRBJ1-4; TCRdb selects TRBD1, and the lack of DNA leaves this call unchecked. Germline V gives CDR1 MNHEY, CDR2 SMNVEV (reference sequence). The length of the CDR3 is 18 residues. CDR3 region: CASSLEYGTGATNEKLFF.